The source of this T cell receptor (beta chain) is a study of vaccination effects on CD4 cells after COVID-19. In the ViraFEST assay, antigen-specific CD4+ clonotypes were identified by expansion after peptide-pool stimulation. Isolating CD4+ T cells followed about 10 days of culture. Sometime from March through December 2020, the person acquired a SARS-CoV-2 infection that PCR confirmed. Participants received two doses of either the BNT162b2 or mRNA-1273 vaccine. Germline V lookup: CDR1 SGHTA, CDR2 FQGNSA. Trimming took 0 bases from V and 7 from J; bases not matched to a gene: 10. The CDR3 runs to 16 residues. As for this clone: Antigen specificity is unknown.

Assay used: immunoSEQ multiplex PCR; TCRdb lists only in-frame clones, some missing. Counted here are 12,000 to 15,000 clones, around 80% occurring once; the ten biggest clones make up around 17%. The rearrangement links TRBV7-2 to TRBJ2-3; 7 bases agree with TRBD1. The clonotype comes from a human donor who had a prior SARS-CoV-2 infection. The sequencing used CD4+ T cells from PBMCs cultured with SARS-CoV-2 spike peptides, collected after COVID-19 vaccination. The CDR3 is CASSLAIGQESYTQYF. CDR3 nucleotide sequence: TGTGCCAGCAGCTTAGCGATTGGACAGGAATCCTATACGCAGTATTTT.